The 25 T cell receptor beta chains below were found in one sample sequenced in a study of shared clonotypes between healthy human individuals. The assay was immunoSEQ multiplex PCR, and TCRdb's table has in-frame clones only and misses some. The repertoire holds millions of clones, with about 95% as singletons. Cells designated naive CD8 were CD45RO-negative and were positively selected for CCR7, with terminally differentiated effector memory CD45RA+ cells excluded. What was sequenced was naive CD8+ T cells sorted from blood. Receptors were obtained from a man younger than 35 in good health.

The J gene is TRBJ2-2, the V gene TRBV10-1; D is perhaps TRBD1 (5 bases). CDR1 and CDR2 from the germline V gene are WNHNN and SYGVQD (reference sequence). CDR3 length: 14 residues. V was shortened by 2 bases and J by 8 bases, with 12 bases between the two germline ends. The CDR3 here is CASSETAGSGELFF. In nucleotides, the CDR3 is TGCGCCAGCAGTGAGACCGCAGGGTCGGGGGAGCTGTTTTTT.

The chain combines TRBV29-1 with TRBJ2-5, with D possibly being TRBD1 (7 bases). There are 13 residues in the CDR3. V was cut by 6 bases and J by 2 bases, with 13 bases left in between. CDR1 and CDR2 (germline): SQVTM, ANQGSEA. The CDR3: CSVEGRGQETQYF. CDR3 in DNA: TGCAGCGTGGAGGGCAGGGGGCAAGAGACCCAGTACTTC.

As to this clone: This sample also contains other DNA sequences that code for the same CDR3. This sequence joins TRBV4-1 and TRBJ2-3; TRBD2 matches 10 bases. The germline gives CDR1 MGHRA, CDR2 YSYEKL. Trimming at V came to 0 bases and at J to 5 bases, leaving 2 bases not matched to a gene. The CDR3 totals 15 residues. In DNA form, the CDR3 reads TGCGCCAGCAGCCAAGATAGACTAGCGGGAGATACGCAGTATTTT. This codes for CASSQDRLAGDTQYF.

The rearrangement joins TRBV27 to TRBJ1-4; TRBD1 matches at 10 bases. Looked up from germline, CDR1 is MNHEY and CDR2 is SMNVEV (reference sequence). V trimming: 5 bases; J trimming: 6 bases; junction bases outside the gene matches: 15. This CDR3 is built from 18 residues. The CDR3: CASSTRDRGEVEDEKLFF. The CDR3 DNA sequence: TGTGCCAGCAGTACCCGGGACAGGGGCGAGGTTGAGGATGAAAAACTGTTTTTT. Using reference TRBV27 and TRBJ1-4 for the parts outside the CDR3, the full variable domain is EAQVTQNPRYLITVTGKKLTVTCSQNMNHEYMSWYRQDPGLGLRQIYYSMNVEVTDKGDVPEGYKVSRKEKRNFPLILESPSPNQTSLYFCASSTRDRGEVEDEKLFFGSGTQLSVL.

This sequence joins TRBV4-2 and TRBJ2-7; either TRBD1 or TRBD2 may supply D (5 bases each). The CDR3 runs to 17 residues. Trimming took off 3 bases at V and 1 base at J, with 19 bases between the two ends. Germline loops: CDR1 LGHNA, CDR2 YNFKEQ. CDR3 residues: CASSQGESSRGSYEQYF. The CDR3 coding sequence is TGTGCCAGCAGCCAGGGGGAGTCCTCTCGGGGATCCTACGAGCAGTACTTC.

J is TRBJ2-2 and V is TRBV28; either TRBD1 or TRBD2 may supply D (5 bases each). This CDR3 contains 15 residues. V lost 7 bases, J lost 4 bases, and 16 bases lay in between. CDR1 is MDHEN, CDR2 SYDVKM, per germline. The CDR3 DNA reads TGTGCCAGCACCCTCGGAGCAGGGAGCACCGGGGAGCTGTTTTTT. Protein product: CASTLGAGSTGELFF.

The CDR3 nucleotides are TGCGCCAGCAGCCAAGACCCGACAGAGTACGAGCAGTACTTC. This codes for CASSQDPTEYEQYF. The V and J genes are TRBV4-1 and TRBJ2-7; D may be TRBD1 (5 bases). Germline V gives CDR1 MGHRA, CDR2 YSYEKL. Trimming left V 0 bases short and J 4 bases short, with 10 bases between. This CDR3 is 14 amino acids long.

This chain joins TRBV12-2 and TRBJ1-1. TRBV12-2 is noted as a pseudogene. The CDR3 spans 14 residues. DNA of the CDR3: TGTGCAAGTCGCTTTGGCGAGGGGTACACTGAAGCTTTCTTT. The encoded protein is CASRFGEGYTEAFF.

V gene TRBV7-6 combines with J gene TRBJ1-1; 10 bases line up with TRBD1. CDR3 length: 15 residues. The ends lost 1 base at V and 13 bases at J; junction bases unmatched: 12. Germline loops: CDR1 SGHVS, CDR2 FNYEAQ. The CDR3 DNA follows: TGTGCCAGCAGCTTAGGGCCCGGGACAGGGGTAGAGGATTTCTTT. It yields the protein CASSLGPGTGVEDFF.

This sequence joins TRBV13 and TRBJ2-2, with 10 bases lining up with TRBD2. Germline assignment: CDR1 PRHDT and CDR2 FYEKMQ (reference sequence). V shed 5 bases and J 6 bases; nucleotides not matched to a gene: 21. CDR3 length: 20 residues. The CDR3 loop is CASSGDSPFSSGSGAGELFF. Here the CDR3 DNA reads TGTGCCAGCAGCGGAGACAGCCCTTTTTCTAGCGGGAGCGGCGCCGGGGAGCTGTTTTTT.

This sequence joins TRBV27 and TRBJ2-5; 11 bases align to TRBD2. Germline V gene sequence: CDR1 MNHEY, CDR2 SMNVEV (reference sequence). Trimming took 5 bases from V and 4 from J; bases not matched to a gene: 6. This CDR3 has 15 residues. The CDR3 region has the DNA TGTGCCAGCAGTCTAGCGGGAGGAGGCGGAGAGACCCAGTACTTC. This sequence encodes CASSLAGGGGETQYF.

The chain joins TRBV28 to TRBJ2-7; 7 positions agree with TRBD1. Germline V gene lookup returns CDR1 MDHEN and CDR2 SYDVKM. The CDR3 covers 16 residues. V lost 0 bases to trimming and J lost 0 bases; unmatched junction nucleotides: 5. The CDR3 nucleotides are TGTGCCAGCAGTTTATGGGGCAGGGGGAGCTCCTACGAGCAGTACTTC. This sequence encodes CASSLWGRGSSYEQYF. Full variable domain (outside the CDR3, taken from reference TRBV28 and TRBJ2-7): DVKVTQSSRYLVKRTGEKVFLECVQDMDHENMFWYRQDPGLGLRLIYFSYDVKMKEKGDIPEGYSVSREKKERFSLILESASTNQTSMYLCASSLWGRGSSYEQYFGPGTRLTVT.

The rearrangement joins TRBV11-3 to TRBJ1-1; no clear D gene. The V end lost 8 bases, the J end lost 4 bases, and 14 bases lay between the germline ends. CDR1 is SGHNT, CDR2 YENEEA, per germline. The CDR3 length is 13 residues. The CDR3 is CASGFAGGTEAFF. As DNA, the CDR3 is TGTGCCAGCGGTTTTGCCGGAGGCACTGAAGCTTTCTTT.

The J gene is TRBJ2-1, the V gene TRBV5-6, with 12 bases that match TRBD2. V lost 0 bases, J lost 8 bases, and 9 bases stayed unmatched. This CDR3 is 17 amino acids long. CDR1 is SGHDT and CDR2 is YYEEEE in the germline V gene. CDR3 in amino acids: CASSLALLAGGLDEQFF. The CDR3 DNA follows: TGTGCCAGCAGCTTGGCTCTTCTAGCGGGAGGGTTGGATGAGCAGTTCTTC.

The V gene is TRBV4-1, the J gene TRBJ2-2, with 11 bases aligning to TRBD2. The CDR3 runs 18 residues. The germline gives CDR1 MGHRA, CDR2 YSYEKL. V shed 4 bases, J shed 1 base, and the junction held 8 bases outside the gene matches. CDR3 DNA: TGCGCCAGCAGCCGGAACTCAGGGACTAGCGGGAACACCGGGGAGCTGTTTTTT. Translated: CASSRNSGTSGNTGELFF.

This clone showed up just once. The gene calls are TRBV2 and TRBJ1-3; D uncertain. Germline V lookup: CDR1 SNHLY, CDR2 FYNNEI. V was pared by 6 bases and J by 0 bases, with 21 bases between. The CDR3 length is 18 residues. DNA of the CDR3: TGTGCCAGCAGACCCTATACCCCCGATTTGAGCTCTGGAAACACCATATATTTT. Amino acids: CASRPYTPDLSSGNTIYF. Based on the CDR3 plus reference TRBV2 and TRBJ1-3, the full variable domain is EPEVTQTPSHQVTQMGQEVILRCVPISNHLYFYWYRQILGQKVEFLVSFYNNEISEKSEIFDDQFSVERPDGSNFTLKIRSTKLEDSAMYFCASRPYTPDLSSGNTIYFGEGSWLTVV.

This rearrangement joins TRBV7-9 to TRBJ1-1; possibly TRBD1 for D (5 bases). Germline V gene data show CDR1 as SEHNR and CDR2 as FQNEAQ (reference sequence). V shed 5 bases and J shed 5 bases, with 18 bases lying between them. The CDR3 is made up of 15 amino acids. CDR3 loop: CASSPAVGGRTEAFF. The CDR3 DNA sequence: TGTGCCAGCAGCCCAGCCGTCGGGGGAAGAACTGAAGCTTTCTTT.

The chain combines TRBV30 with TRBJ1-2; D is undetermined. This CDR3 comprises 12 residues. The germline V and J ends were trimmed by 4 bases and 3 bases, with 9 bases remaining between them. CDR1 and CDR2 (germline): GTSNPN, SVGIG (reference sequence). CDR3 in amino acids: CAWMDRDYGYTF. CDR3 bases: TGTGCCTGGATGGACCGCGACTATGGCTACACCTTC.

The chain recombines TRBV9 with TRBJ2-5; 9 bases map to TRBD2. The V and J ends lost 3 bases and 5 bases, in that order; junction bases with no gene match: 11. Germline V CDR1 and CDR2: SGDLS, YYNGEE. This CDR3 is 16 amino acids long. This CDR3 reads CASSALSGRRGETQYF. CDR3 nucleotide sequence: TGTGCCAGCAGCGCACTCAGCGGGAGGCGAGGGGAGACCCAGTACTTC. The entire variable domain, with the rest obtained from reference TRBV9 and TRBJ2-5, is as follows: DSGVTQTPKHLITATGQRVTLRCSPRSGDLSVYWYQQSLDQGLQFLIQYYNGEERAKGNILERFSAQQFPDLHSELNLSSLELGDSALYFCASSALSGRRGETQYFGPGTRLLVL.

CDR3 residues: CASSLLPGVNLRREDTQYF. CDR3 DNA sequence: TGTGCCAGCAGCTTGTTACCAGGAGTCAATTTAAGGCGGGAGGATACGCAGTATTTT. The rearrangement uses TRBV5-4 and TRBJ2-3, with 7 bases matching TRBD2. The CDR3 covers 19 residues. J lost 6 bases, V lost 1 base, and 20 bases had no gene match. Germline V gene sequence: CDR1 SGHNT, CDR2 YYREEE (reference sequence).

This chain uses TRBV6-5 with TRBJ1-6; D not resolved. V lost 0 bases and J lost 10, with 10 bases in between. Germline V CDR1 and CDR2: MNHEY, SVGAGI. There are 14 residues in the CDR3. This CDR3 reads CASSYSIPTSPLHF. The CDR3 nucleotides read TGTGCCAGCAGTTACTCGATACCAACATCACCCCTCCACTTT.

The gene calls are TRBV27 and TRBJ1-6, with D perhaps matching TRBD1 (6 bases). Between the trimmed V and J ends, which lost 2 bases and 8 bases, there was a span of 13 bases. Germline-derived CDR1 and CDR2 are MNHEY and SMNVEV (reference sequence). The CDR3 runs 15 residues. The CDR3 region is CASSLTGMEYSPLHF. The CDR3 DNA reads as TGTGCCAGCAGTTTAACAGGGATGGAATATTCACCCCTCCACTTT.

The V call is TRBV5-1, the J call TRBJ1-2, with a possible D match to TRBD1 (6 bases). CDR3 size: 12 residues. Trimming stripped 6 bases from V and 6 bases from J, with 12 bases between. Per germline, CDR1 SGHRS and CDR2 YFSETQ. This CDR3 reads CASTRGNDGYTF. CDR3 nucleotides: TGCGCCAGCACGAGGGGGAATGATGGCTACACCTTC.

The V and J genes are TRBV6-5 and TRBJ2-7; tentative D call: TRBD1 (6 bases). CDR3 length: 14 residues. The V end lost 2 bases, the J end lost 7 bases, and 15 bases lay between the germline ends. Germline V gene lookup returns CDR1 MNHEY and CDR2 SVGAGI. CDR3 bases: TGTGCCAGCAGTTACGTCCAGGGGTCGCGGGAGCAGTACTTC. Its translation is CASSYVQGSREQYF.

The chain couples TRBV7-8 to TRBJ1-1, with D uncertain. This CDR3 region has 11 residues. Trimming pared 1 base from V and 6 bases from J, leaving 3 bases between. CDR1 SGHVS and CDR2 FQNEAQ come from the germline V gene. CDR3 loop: CASSLGSEAFF. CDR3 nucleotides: TGTGCCAGCAGCTTAGGTTCTGAAGCTTTCTTT. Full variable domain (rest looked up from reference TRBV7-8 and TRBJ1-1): GAGVSQSPRYKVAKRGQDVALRCDPISGHVSLFWYQQALGQGPEFLTYFQNEAQLDKSGLPSDRFFAERPEGSVSTLKIQRTQQEDSAVYLCASSLGSEAFFGQGTRLTVV.